The 8 T cell receptor beta chains presented below share a single source sample, sequenced in a study of spatial heterogeneity in lung cancer. A single record per CDR3 protein comes from TCRdb applying MiXCR to the 5' RACE reads. The data show some 7,000 distinct CDR3 sequences, about a fifth seen once. Time point of the sample: sample taken at primary tumor resection. Researchers sequenced whole RNA taken from tumor, nontumor lung or frozen PBMC without sorting. The sample was PBMCs, taken at surgery. The source of these receptors is a female donor with early-stage non-small cell lung cancer.

This clonotype occurred many times. J is TRBJ1-6 and V is TRBV5-1; perhaps TRBD1 as D (5 bases). The V end lost 0 bases, the J end lost 12 bases, and 7 bases lay between the germline ends. This CDR3 has 12 residues. Germline-derived CDR1 and CDR2 are SGHRS and YFSETQ. The CDR3 protein is CASSLGGEPLHF. DNA of the CDR3: TGCGCCAGCAGCTTGGGGGGGGAACCCCTCCACTTT.

This clonotype is judged medium-sized. The gene calls are TRBV6-6 and TRBJ2-5, with a weak D call TRBD1 (6 bases). Trimming took off 2 bases at V and 2 bases at J, with 21 bases between the two ends. Germline assignment: CDR1 MNHNY and CDR2 SVGAGI (reference sequence). The CDR3 runs 18 residues. The CDR3 reads CASSYTGAGGALQETQYF. CDR3 DNA: TGTGCCAGCAGTTACACTGGGGCTGGGGGCGCGCTACAAGAGACCCAGTACTTC.

A few counts support this clonotype. CDR3 DNA sequence: TGTGCCAGCACCGGGGACAGGGGGGGCTTGTGGAACACTGAAGCTTTCTTT. Its protein product is CASTGDRGGLWNTEAFF. V usage is TRBV13 and J usage is TRBJ1-1; TRBD1 aligns across 11 bases. The junction had 11 bases not matched to a gene; V was cut back by 7 bases and J by 1 base. Germline CDR1 reads PRHDT; CDR2 reads FYEKMQ (reference sequence). The CDR3 consists of 17 residues.

In its sample, this clonotype was seen many times. The chain joins TRBV7-6 to TRBJ2-5; no reliable D call. V was pared by 1 base and J by 9 bases, with 15 bases between. The CDR3 totals 14 residues. Germline V gives CDR1 SGHVS, CDR2 FNYEAQ. The CDR3 DNA is TGTGCCAGCAGCTTAGGATGGGGTGAGAGACCCCAGTACTTC. Translated, it gives CASSLGWGERPQYF.

This clonotype ranks as medium-sized (0.01 to 0.1%). DNA for the CDR3: TGTGCCACTGGACAGGGAGGTAGTGAGCAGTACGTC. Translating gives CATGQGGSEQYV. This chain uses TRBV10-3 with TRBJ2-7, with 8 bases aligning to TRBD1. This CDR3 is built from 12 residues. Per germline, CDR1 ENHRY and CDR2 SYGVKD. After removal of 10 bases from V and 7 bases from J, the junction contained 9 bases not matched to a gene.

This clonotype is deemed medium-sized. The chain links TRBV6-5 to TRBJ1-2; TRBD1 matches at 10 bases. The germline V gene has CDR1 MNHEY and CDR2 SVGAGI. CDR3 size: 13 residues. Unmatched junction bases numbered 5, after V lost 6 bases and J lost 7 bases. The CDR3 protein is CASRPWTGGGYTF. CDR3 sequence (DNA): TGTGCCAGCAGACCCTGGACAGGGGGTGGCTACACCTTC.

The chain recombines TRBV6-2 or TRBV6-3 with TRBJ2-3, with TRBD2 matching 13 bases. Germline assignment: CDR1 MNHEY and CDR2 SVGEGT. V was clipped by 9 bases and J by 4 bases; unmatched bases: 4. This CDR3 is built from 14 residues. Here the CDR3 DNA reads TGTGCCAGTCGACTAGCGGGAGGAGCAGATACGCAGTATTTT. Its protein is CASRLAGGADTQYF.

This clonotype is deemed medium-sized. The J gene is TRBJ2-7, the V gene TRBV7-9; D perhaps matches TRBD2 (5 bases). Germline loops: CDR1 SEHNR, CDR2 FQNEAQ (reference sequence). The length of the CDR3 is 13 residues. Trimming took off 5 bases at V and 4 bases at J, with 12 bases between the two ends. CDR3 loop: CASSSGRIYEQYF. In nucleotides, the CDR3 is TGTGCCAGCAGCAGCGGAAGGATTTACGAGCAGTACTTC.